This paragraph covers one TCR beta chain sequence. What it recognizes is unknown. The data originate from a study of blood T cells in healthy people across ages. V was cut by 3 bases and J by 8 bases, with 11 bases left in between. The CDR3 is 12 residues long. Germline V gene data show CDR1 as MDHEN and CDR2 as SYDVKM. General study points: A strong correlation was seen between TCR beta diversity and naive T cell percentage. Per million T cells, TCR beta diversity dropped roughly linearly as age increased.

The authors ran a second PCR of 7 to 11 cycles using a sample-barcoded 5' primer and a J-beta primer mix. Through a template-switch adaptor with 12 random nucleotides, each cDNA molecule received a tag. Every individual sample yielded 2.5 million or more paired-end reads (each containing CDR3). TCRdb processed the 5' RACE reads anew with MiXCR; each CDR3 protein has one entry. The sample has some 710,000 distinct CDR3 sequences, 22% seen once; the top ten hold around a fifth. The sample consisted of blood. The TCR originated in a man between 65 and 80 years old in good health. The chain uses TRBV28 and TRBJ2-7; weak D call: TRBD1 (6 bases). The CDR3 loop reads CASSFSWDKQYF. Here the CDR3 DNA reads TGTGCCAGCAGTTTCAGTTGGGACAAGCAGTACTTC.